The 7 T cell receptor beta chains presented below share a single source sample, sequenced in a study of Ad26.COV2.S vaccination and SARS-CoV-2 variants. Generated by immunoSEQ multiplex PCR, the TCRdb table keeps only in-frame clones and is missing some. The repertoire holds about 450,000 clones, 85% to 90% seen once, with just over 2.5% in the top ten. The treatment here: about 20 received Ad26.COV2.S at low or high dose, single or two shots; about 5 received placebo; per-sample allocation not given. Collection of the samples took place on day 63 after the first injection of vaccine or placebo. Source: peripheral blood, taken in a trial of Ad26.COV2.S vaccine versus placebo. All receptors come from a person aged 18-60 years who received the Ad26.COV2.S COVID-19 vaccine or a placebo.

The chain uses TRBV2 and TRBJ1-6, with unresolved D. CDR1 and CDR2 (germline): SNHLY, FYNNEI. Trimming removed 7 bases from V and 7 bases from J, with 8 bases in between. This CDR3 spans 12 amino acids. CDR3 DNA: TGTGCCAGCATCGTCGGGAATTCACCCCTCCACTTT. Amino acid sequence: CASIVGNSPLHF.

The chain couples TRBV19 to TRBJ1-2; possible D gene TRBD1, 5 bases. Germline loops: CDR1 LNHDA, CDR2 SQIVND (reference sequence). CDR3 length equals 14 residues. V was cut by 6 bases and J by 8 bases, with 19 bases left in between. The CDR3 DNA sequence: TGTGCCAGTAGATGGGGGGGTCCTAGGGAAGGCTACACCTTC. Translated: CASRWGGPREGYTF.

The CDR3 coding sequence is TGCGCCAGCAGTCCCTTTTCCCGGGCTGGGGACGAGCAGTACGTC. It specifies CASSPFSRAGDEQYV. The chain recombines TRBV23-1 with TRBJ2-7; unclear D gene. TRBV23-1 falls under the ORF class, with uncertain function. V was pared by 4 bases and J by 5 bases, with 18 bases between. CDR3 length: 15 residues.

This rearrangement joins TRBV12-1 to TRBJ2-5; the table's D gene call, TRBD2, was not cross checked with the DNA. TRBV12-1 is labeled a pseudogene. The CDR3 extends over 18 amino acids. The CDR3 DNA reads as TGTGCCAGCAGCCGCCCGGGACTAGCGGGAGGGCCCGGAGAGACCCAGTACTTC. The encoded protein is CASSRPGLAGGPGETQYF.

The rearrangement uses TRBV10-2 and TRBJ1-3; D uncertain. Trimming left V 3 bases short and J 0 bases short, with 12 bases between. The CDR3 loop spans 16 amino acids. The V gene's germline CDR1 is WSHSY and CDR2 SAAADI. The chain's CDR3 is CASSDETLSSGNTIYF. The CDR3 DNA is TGCGCCAGCAGTGACGAGACTCTTAGCTCTGGAAACACCATATATTTT.

The chain joins TRBV7-9 to TRBJ2-1, with 7 bases that match TRBD2. Germline assignment: CDR1 SEHNR and CDR2 FQNEAQ (reference sequence). The J segment lost 5 bases and the V segment lost 2 bases, leaving 6 bases of the junction unmatched. The CDR3 is 15 residues long. For the CDR3, the DNA is TGTGCCAGCAGCTTAACAGCGGGGAATCACAATGAGCAGTTCTTC. Translation gives CASSLTAGNHNEQFF.

The chain recombines TRBV5-4 with TRBJ2-2; D is ambiguous. V was shortened by 0 bases and J by 1 base, with 7 bases between the two germline ends. This CDR3 is 15 amino acids long. In germline, CDR1 is SGHNT, CDR2 YYREEE (reference sequence). The CDR3 bases are TGTGCCAGCAGCTTGGACAGAGGGAACACCGGGGAGCTGTTTTTT. Its protein product is CASSLDRGNTGELFF.